This entry lists 10 T cell receptor beta chains sequenced from one sample in a study of Ad26.COV2.S vaccination and SARS-CoV-2 variants. The table came from immunoSEQ multiplex PCR; TCRdb's copy has only in-frame clones and leaves some out. The sample has about 440,000 clones; around 90% are singletons. Regarding treatment: around 19 received Ad26.COV2.S at low or high dose, single or two shots; roughly 5 received placebo; per-sample allocation not given. Specimens were obtained on day 63 following the first vaccine or placebo injection. Specimen: peripheral blood, collected in a trial of Ad26.COV2.S vaccine versus placebo. These receptors originate from a person between 18 and 65 years old who received the Ad26.COV2.S COVID-19 vaccine or a placebo.

This chain joins TRBV29-1 and TRBJ1-2; D gene ambiguous. The CDR3 totals 13 residues. Germline CDR1 SQVTM, CDR2 ANQGSEA. Trimming cost V 6 bases and J 7 bases, with 18 bases left between them. CDR3 in amino acids: CSVNPSWAGGYTF. The CDR3 nucleotides are TGCAGCGTGAACCCTTCTTGGGCGGGTGGCTACACCTTC.

The chain carries TRBV7-2 and TRBJ2-7; 7 positions match TRBD1. V shed 5 bases and J 1 base; nucleotides not matched to a gene: 8. The CDR3 sequence is 15 residues long. The germline CDR1 and CDR2 sequences are SGHTA and FQGNSA. CDR3 sequence reads: CASSPVLQGSYEQYF. The CDR3, as DNA: TGTGCCAGCAGCCCCGTGCTACAGGGGTCCTACGAGCAGTACTTC. Drawing the rest from reference TRBV7-2 and TRBJ2-7, the complete variable domain is GAGVSQSPSNKVTEKGKDVELRCDPISGHTALYWYRQSLGQGLEFLIYFQGNSAPDKSGLPSDRFSAERTGGSVSTLTIQRTQQEDSAVYLCASSPVLQGSYEQYFGPGTRLTVT.

This chain uses TRBV28 with TRBJ1-2; maybe TRBD1 (5 bases). CDR3 length equals 12 residues. Trimming pared 10 bases from V and 6 bases from J, leaving 15 bases between. Germline V gene data show CDR1 as MDHEN and CDR2 as SYDVKM. DNA of the CDR3: TGTGCCACCCCAAGGAGGGGACATGGCTACACCTTC. Its translation is CATPRRGHGYTF.

The CDR3, as DNA: TGTGCCACCAGTTTAGGGAGGAGGTTCACAGATACGCAGTATTTT. This gives the protein CATSLGRRFTDTQYF. V is TRBV24-1 and J is TRBJ2-3; perhaps TRBD2 as D (6 bases). The V and J ends lost 6 bases and 2 bases respectively, with 14 bases between them. The CDR3 loop spans 15 amino acids. The germline CDR1 and CDR2 sequences are KGHDR and SFDVKD.

This chain links TRBV2 with TRBJ2-3; 10 positions agree with TRBD2. The germline V gene has CDR1 SNHLY and CDR2 FYNNEI. Losses at the gene ends were 5 bases for V and 4 bases for J; bases not matched to a gene: 9. The CDR3 spans 16 residues. The CDR3: CASSRELAGWSDTQYF. CDR3 bases: TGTGCCAGCAGTCGTGAACTAGCGGGATGGTCAGATACGCAGTATTTT.

This clone has only one observation. The V and J genes are TRBV18 and TRBJ2-1, with TRBD2 identical over 8 bases. Per the germline V gene, CDR1 is KGHSH and CDR2 is LQKENI. CDR3 length equals 15 residues. V gave up 6 bases and J gave up 6 bases; unmatched junction bases: 10. The CDR3 is CASSRVGTSRNEQFF. DNA of the CDR3: TGTGCCAGCTCCCGGGTGGGGACTAGTCGCAATGAGCAGTTCTTC. The complete variable domain, with remaining parts taken from reference TRBV18 and TRBJ2-1, reads NAGVMQNPRHLVRRRGQEARLRCSPMKGHSHVYWYRQLPEEGLKFMVYLQKENIIDESGMPKERFSAEFPKEGPSILRIQQVVRGDSAAYFCASSRVGTSRNEQFFGPGTRLTVL.

The chain joins TRBV18 to TRBJ2-1; D is unresolved. From germline, CDR1 is KGHSH and CDR2 LQKENI. V lost 2 bases and J lost 5, with 10 bases in between. The CDR3 totals 14 residues. The CDR3 region is CASSPSGGHNEQFF. CDR3 sequence (DNA): TGTGCCAGCTCACCATCGGGCGGACACAATGAGCAGTTCTTC.

This clone appeared a single time. The chain employs TRBV5-1 and TRBJ2-7; no definite D call. Germline V gives CDR1 SGHRS, CDR2 YFSETQ. With 1 base removed from V and 2 bases from J, the gap between germline ends came to 10 bases. This CDR3 has 14 residues. CDR3 sequence reads: CASSLWTETYEQYF. The DNA for the CDR3 is TGCGCCAGCAGCTTGTGGACGGAGACCTACGAGCAGTACTTC.

The chain has TRBV6-5 and TRBJ1-5; D not resolved. The length of the CDR3 is 11 residues. V lost 5 bases and J lost 4, with 3 bases in between. CDR1 is MNHEY and CDR2 is SVGAGI in the germline V gene. The CDR3 nucleotides read TGTGCCAGCAGTAAAAATCAGCCCCAGCATTTT. Translating it yields CASSKNQPQHF.

This clone was found a few times. The chain joins TRBV28 to TRBJ2-2; 11 bases are a match to TRBD1. CDR3 length: 14 amino acids. Trimming at V came to 6 bases and at J to 7 bases, leaving 4 bases not matched to a gene. In germline, CDR1 is MDHEN, CDR2 SYDVKM. CDR3 coding DNA: TGTGCCAGCAGGAGGACAGGGGGCCGCGGGGAGCTGTTTTTT. As protein: CASRRTGGRGELFF.